The 24 T cell receptor beta chains below come from one sample, sequenced in a study of CDR3 diversity in severe acne. Via MiXCR, TCRdb re-called the PCR reads, giving one row per CDR3 protein. The sample records about 84,000 distinct CDR3 sequences, under 65% being singletons. Sequencing used blood. The receptors here all came from a male donor in good health, without acne.

J is TRBJ2-7 and V is TRBV6-1, with TRBD1 matching 12 bases. Losses at the gene ends were 7 bases for V and 6 bases for J; bases not matched to a gene: 10. The CDR3 is 15 amino acids. Germline lookup yields CDR1 MNHNS and CDR2 SASEGT. This CDR3 reads CASKTAGQGALEQYF. Here the CDR3 DNA reads TGTGCCAGCAAAACCGCGGGACAGGGGGCGCTCGAGCAGTACTTC.

The V call is TRBV7-9, the J call TRBJ2-3; D tentatively reads TRBD1 or TRBD2 (7 bases each). V gave up 9 bases and J gave up 1 base, with 17 bases separating them. Per the germline V gene, CDR1 is SEHNR and CDR2 is FQNEAQ (reference sequence). The CDR3 covers 15 residues. In DNA, the CDR3 is TGTGCCAGAAGCAGCGGGACAGAACGCACAGATACGCAGTATTTT. Its translation: CARSSGTERTDTQYF.

This chain's CDR3 is CASSGVGDTEAFF. The CDR3 bases are TGTGCCAGCAGCGGGGTGGGGGACACTGAAGCTTTCTTT. V usage is TRBV11-2 and J usage is TRBJ1-1, with D possibly being TRBD1 (5 bases). Germline assignment: CDR1 SGHAT and CDR2 FQNNGV. The CDR3 is made up of 13 amino acids. The V and J ends lost 5 bases and 3 bases respectively, with 10 bases between them.

In this sample, this clonotype turned up once. The chain joins TRBV20-1 to TRBJ2-1; 11 bases agree with TRBD2. Germline V CDR1 and CDR2: DFQATT, SNEGSKA (reference sequence). The CDR3 loop spans 17 amino acids. Losses at the gene ends were 4 bases for V and 5 bases for J; bases not matched to a gene: 13. The CDR3 region is CSATHGGTSGDDNEQFF. The CDR3 nucleotides read TGCAGTGCTACCCATGGCGGGACTAGCGGAGATGACAATGAGCAGTTCTTC.

Regarding this clonotype: Since the CDR3 does not end with the conserved phenylalanine or tryptophan, this likely comes from a read error. It is unclear where the CDR3 begins or ends on the DNA, so no DNA is shown, and the CDR3 is as TCRdb lists it. The rearrangement uses TRBV11-2 and TRBJ2-1. Germline values: CDR1 SGHAT, CDR2 FQNNGV. The CDR3 length is 15 residues, termini included. CDR3 amino acids: CASSLGGSSYNETLC.

The rearrangement links TRBV7-6 to TRBJ1-2; possible D gene TRBD1, 5 bases. Germline loops: CDR1 SGHVS, CDR2 FNYEAQ. This CDR3 has 13 residues. V shed 5 bases and J shed 0 bases, with 7 bases lying between them. Written as DNA, the CDR3 is TGTGCCAGCAGCCAACAGGCTAACTATGGCTACACCTTC. Its protein is CASSQQANYGYTF.

This clonotype was counted many times. The J gene is TRBJ2-1, the V gene TRBV7-3; D is unresolved. Trimming shortened V by 0 bases and J by 1 base, and 7 bases separated the two germline ends. Germline values: CDR1 SGHTA, CDR2 FQGTGA. The CDR3 runs 15 residues. The CDR3 protein is CASSLTGISYNEQFF. The CDR3 nucleotides are TGTGCCAGCAGCTTAACGGGGATATCCTACAATGAGCAGTTCTTC.

The chain combines TRBV25-1 with TRBJ2-7; 14 nucleotides agree with TRBD2. The V gene's germline CDR1 is MGHDK and CDR2 SYGVNS. V was pared by 3 bases and J by 0 bases, with 4 bases of the junction left unmatched. The CDR3 spans 17 residues. CDR3 coding DNA: TGTGCCAGCAGTGACTCCGGGACTAGCGGGAGCTCCTACGAGCAGTACTTC. It codes for CASSDSGTSGSSYEQYF.

Only a few counts were recorded for this clonotype. CDR3 in DNA: TGTGCCAGCAGCGTGGGCGACAACGGGGGTGAAAAACTGTTTTTT. Amino acids: CASSVGDNGGEKLFF. V usage is TRBV9 and J usage is TRBJ1-4; D possibly corresponds to TRBD1 (5 bases). V lost 2 bases, J lost 7 bases, and 15 bases lay in between. Germline V gene data show CDR1 as SGDLS and CDR2 as YYNGEE. This CDR3 comprises 15 residues.

This clonotype showed up just once. The rearrangement links TRBV6-5 to TRBJ1-1, with D perhaps matching TRBD1 (6 bases). The V gene's germline CDR1 is MNHEY and CDR2 SVGAGI. Between the trimmed V and J ends, which lost 5 bases and 0 bases, there was a span of 10 bases. The CDR3 loop spans 14 amino acids. CDR3 coding DNA: TGTGCCAGCAGTGAATGGGGGCTGAACACTGAAGCTTTCTTT. Protein sequence: CASSEWGLNTEAFF.

This clonotype appeared a few times. V is TRBV2 and J is TRBJ1-2, with D perhaps matching TRBD1 (6 bases). The V end lost 8 bases, the J end lost 8 bases, and 12 bases lay between the germline ends. The germline gives CDR1 SNHLY, CDR2 FYNNEI. The length of the CDR3 is 11 residues. DNA for the CDR3: TGTGCCAGCTTTCAGGGGAACGGCTACACCTTC. Translating it yields CASFQGNGYTF.

V usage is TRBV7-7 and J usage is TRBJ2-7; 13 bases fit TRBD2. Losses at the gene ends were 0 bases for V and 5 bases for J; bases not matched to a gene: 4. There are 16 residues in the CDR3. From germline, CDR1 is SSHAT and CDR2 FNYEAQ (reference sequence). The CDR3 DNA reads as TGTGCCAGCAGCTTAGCTCCCGGACTAGCGGGAGACGAGCAGTACTTC. It is translated as CASSLAPGLAGDEQYF.

This chain uses TRBV7-9 with TRBJ2-6; D unclear. The CDR3 sequence is 15 residues long. Germline V gene lookup returns CDR1 SEHNR and CDR2 FQNEAQ (reference sequence). Trimming took off 5 bases at V and 4 bases at J, with 12 bases between the two ends. CDR3 amino acids: CASSLVVGGANVLTF. CDR3 bases: TGTGCCAGCAGCCTCGTGGTGGGAGGGGCCAACGTCCTGACTTTC. The whole variable domain, filled in from reference TRBV7-9 and TRBJ2-6, reads DTGVSQNPRHKITKRGQNVTFRCDPISEHNRLYWYRQTLGQGPEFLTYFQNEAQLEKSRLLSDRFSAERPKGSFSTLEIQRTEQGDSAMYLCASSLVVGGANVLTFGAGSRLTVL.

This clonotype was observed many times. The rearrangement joins TRBV20-1 to TRBJ2-7; 12 positions match TRBD2. V lost 6 bases and J lost 1; bases outside the gene matches: 7. There are 15 residues in the CDR3. CDR1 is DFQATT, CDR2 SNEGSKA, per germline (reference sequence). CDR3 protein: CSAEDGLAGSYEQYF. The DNA of the CDR3 is TGCAGTGCGGAGGACGGACTAGCGGGGTCCTACGAGCAGTACTTC.

The chain has TRBV19 and TRBJ2-1; TRBD2 aligns across 9 bases. The J segment lost 6 bases and the V segment lost 2 bases, leaving 8 bases of the junction unmatched. Germline CDR1 and CDR2: LNHDA and SQIVND (reference sequence). This CDR3 has 16 residues. Here the CDR3 reads CASSIWAGGPGNEQFF. In nucleotides, the CDR3 is TGTGCCAGTAGTATATGGGCGGGAGGGCCGGGCAATGAGCAGTTCTTC. Complete variable domain (other parts from reference TRBV19 and TRBJ2-1): DGGITQSPKYLFRKEGQNVTLSCEQNLNHDAMYWYRQDPGQGLRLIYYSQIVNDFQKGDIAEGYSVSREKKESFPLTVTSAQKNPTAFYLCASSIWAGGPGNEQFFGPGTRLTVL.

This clonotype was counted ten times or more. The chain is built from TRBV2 and TRBJ2-7, with D possibly TRBD1 on 6 matching bases. The CDR3 totals 12 residues. The germline V gene encodes CDR1 SNHLY and CDR2 FYNNEI. V shed 7 bases and J shed 4 bases, with 11 bases lying between them. CDR3 sequence reads: CASTPTGYEQYF. For the CDR3, the DNA is TGTGCCAGCACCCCGACAGGTTACGAGCAGTACTTC. Variable domain in full (rest from reference TRBV2 and TRBJ2-7): EPEVTQTPSHQVTQMGQEVILRCVPISNHLYFYWYRQILGQKVEFLVSFYNNEISEKSEIFDDQFSVERPDGSNFTLKIRSTKLEDSAMYFCASTPTGYEQYFGPGTRLTVT.

The CDR3 sequence: CATSRDRVNQPQHF. CDR3 coding DNA: TGTGCCACCAGCAGAGACAGGGTAAATCAGCCCCAGCATTTT. This chain connects TRBV15 to TRBJ1-5; D might be TRBD1 (5 bases). This CDR3 has 14 amino acids. V shed 0 bases and J shed 4 bases, with 7 bases lying between them. CDR1 is LNHNV, CDR2 YYDKDF, per germline (reference sequence).

This clonotype was seen many times. V and J are TRBV6-5 and TRBJ1-5; D might be TRBD1 (6 bases). There are 14 residues in the CDR3. The germline gives CDR1 MNHEY, CDR2 SVGAGI. Trimming pared 4 bases from V and 5 bases from J, leaving 12 bases between. In nucleotides, the CDR3 is TGTGCCAGCAGTTCGAACAGGGCTGATCAGCCCCAGCATTTT. This gives the protein CASSSNRADQPQHF.

This chain connects TRBV11-2 to TRBJ1-1; 8 bases map to TRBD1. J was trimmed by 2 bases and V by 5 bases; bases with no gene match: 7. Looked up from germline, CDR1 is SGHAT and CDR2 is FQNNGV. This CDR3 contains 15 residues. CDR3 protein: CASSARQGTNTEAFF. Written as DNA, the CDR3 is TGTGCCAGCAGCGCACGACAGGGGACTAACACTGAAGCTTTCTTT.

The rearrangement links TRBV20-1 to TRBJ2-3, with 14 positions matching TRBD2. Trimming at V came to 2 bases and at J to 6 bases, leaving 13 bases not matched to a gene. The CDR3 is 18 amino acids. Germline assignment: CDR1 DFQATT and CDR2 SNEGSKA (reference sequence). DNA of the CDR3: TGCAGTGCTAGATGGGGGACTAGCGGGAGAGGTCTCGAGGATACGCAGTATTTT. This sequence encodes CSARWGTSGRGLEDTQYF.

This chain links TRBV24-1 with TRBJ1-2; 11 bases fit TRBD1. This CDR3 spans 16 amino acids. Per germline, CDR1 KGHDR and CDR2 SFDVKD. With 4 bases clipped from V and 4 bases from J, the junction kept 7 bases outside the gene matches. The DNA of the CDR3 is TGTGCCACCAGTGACTCCCGGACAGGGGGCATCTATGGCTACACCTTC. This gives the protein CATSDSRTGGIYGYTF.

This clonotype was seen only a few times. J is TRBJ1-2 and V is TRBV24-1; a possible D gene is TRBD1 (5 bases). Germline V gene data show CDR1 as KGHDR and CDR2 as SFDVKD. The CDR3 contains 15 residues. V shed 3 bases and J shed 6 bases, with 16 bases lying between them. Written as DNA, the CDR3 is TGTGCCACCAGTGATCCCTCCCAGGGAGCGGATGGCTACACCTTC. Its protein is CATSDPSQGADGYTF.

The chain is built from TRBV5-1 and TRBJ1-5; D ambiguous. The CDR3 is 16 amino acids. In germline, CDR1 is SGHRS, CDR2 YFSETQ. V was clipped by 4 bases and J by 7 bases, with 21 bases between them. The CDR3 DNA sequence: TGCGCCAGCAGCCCCGGCGGGAGGGCCAATGAGCAGCCCCAGCATTTT. It is translated as CASSPGGRANEQPQHF.

This chain uses TRBV15 with TRBJ1-2; the D gene is possibly TRBD1 (5 bases). V lost 5 bases and J 6 bases, leaving 19 bases between the germline ends. The CDR3 is made up of 15 amino acids. Germline assignment: CDR1 LNHNV and CDR2 YYDKDF (reference sequence). Here the CDR3 reads CATSLWRGTEDGYTF. Here the CDR3 DNA reads TGTGCCACCAGCCTGTGGAGGGGCACTGAGGATGGCTACACCTTC.